The rows below give T cell receptor beta chains drawn from one sample of a study of somatic mutations in cytotoxic T cells in rheumatoid arthritis. Assay used: immunoSEQ multiplex PCR; TCRdb lists only in-frame clones, some missing. This sample has over 15,000 clones, with 80% found just once. Sequencing input: CD8+ T cells sorted from blood. These receptors were collected from an adult with rheumatoid arthritis. The CDR3 runs from the conserved cysteine through the conserved F or W. A D gene is named only where the DNA matches it firmly. Clone size is shown for a subset of rows, as once, few, many or a class of expanded clone.

J,size,D,V,DNA,CDR3
TRBJ1-5,NA,NA,TRBV27,TGTGCCAGCGGTGACTGGATCAATCAGCCCCAGCATTTT,CASGDWINQPQHF
TRBJ1-2,NA,TRBD1,TRBV27,TGTGCCAGCAGTTTGGGACAGAACTATGGCTACACCTTC,CASSLGQNYGYTF
TRBJ1-6,large,TRBD1,TRBV7-3,TGTGCCAGCAGCCCTGGAGGGACAGAGGATTCACCCCTCCACTTT,CASSPGGTEDSPLHF
TRBJ2-5,NA,NA,TRBV4-1,TGCGCCAGCAGCCAAGTTGGGTCTCGCGGGTCCGAGACCCAGTACTTC,CASSQVGSRGSETQYF
TRBJ2-1,NA,NA,TRBV9,TGTGCCAGCAGCTCTCACTCCTACAATGAGCAGTTCTTC,CASSSHSYNEQFF
TRBJ2-7,NA,TRBD1,TRBV4-2,TGTGCCAGCAGCCAAGAAGGGACAGGAAATTACGAGCAGTACTTC,CASSQEGTGNYEQYF
TRBJ1-2,NA,NA,TRBV7-9,TGTGCCAGCAGCTTAGGAACAGGCAGTTCCTATGGCTACACCTTC,CASSLGTGSSYGYTF
TRBJ2-7,NA,NA,TRBV5-6,TGTGCCAGCAGCTTGGCCGGCAGGGCCGAGCAGTACTTC,CASSLAGRAEQYF
TRBJ1-2,NA,NA,TRBV27,TGTGCCAGCAGTTTAGGAGACAGACCTAACTATGGCTACACCTTC,CASSLGDRPNYGYTF
TRBJ1-1,medium-sized,NA,TRBV19,TGTGCCAGTAGTATAGGGCGCAGTCGGAGGGACACTGAAGCTTTCTTT,CASSIGRSRRDTEAFF
TRBJ2-7,NA,NA,TRBV4-1,TGCGCCAGCAGCCAAGACCTGCTAGCGAAGCCCTACGAGCAGTACTTC,CASSQDLLAKPYEQYF
TRBJ2-3,NA,TRBD1,TRBV10-1,TGCGCCTCGAGCCCTCGGGACAGTCAGGTGGATACGCAGTATTTT,CASSPRDSQVDTQYF
TRBJ2-4,NA,TRBD2,TRBV7-9,TGTGCCAGCAGTGGGGAGGGGCGCAAATTAGCCAAAAACATTCAGTACTTC,CASSGEGRKLAKNIQYF
TRBJ1-2,NA,TRBD1,TRBV4-1,TGCGCCAGCAGCCGAGGACAGGGGGCAGACTATGGCTACACCTTC,CASSRGQGADYGYTF
TRBJ2-3,NA,NA,TRBV6-1,TGTGCCAGCAGGAAGGGGGGGGACACAGATACGCAGTATTTT,CASRKGGDTDTQYF
TRBJ2-5,NA,NA,TRBV6-1,TGTGCCAGCAGTGAAAGCGGCCGCCAAAAGACCCAGTACTTC,CASSESGRQKTQYF
TRBJ1-4,NA,NA,TRBV27,TGTGCCAGCAGGCGGGGTGCAACTAATGAAAAACTGTTTTTT,CASRRGATNEKLFF
TRBJ1-2,NA,NA,TRBV5-1,TGCGCCAGCAGCTTGGCCGATATGGGGAGGGGCCGCGAATTGTACACCTTC,CASSLADMGRGRELYTF
TRBJ2-2,NA,TRBD1,TRBV7-9,TGTGCCAGCAGAGCCCGATCTGCAGGGGGTGTCGGGGAGCTGTTTTTT,CASRARSAGGVGELFF
TRBJ1-1,NA,NA,TRBV7-9,TGTGCCATATGGGAGAACACTGAAGCTTTCTTT,CAIWENTEAFF
TRBJ2-7,NA,NA,TRBV30,TGTGCCTGGAGTGTACTGACCTCTTCCTACGAGCAGTACTTC,CAWSVLTSSYEQYF
TRBJ1-6,NA,NA,TRBV6-5,TGTGCCAGCGGACCAGATTCACCCCTCCACTTT,CASGPDSPLHF
TRBJ2-1,NA,TRBD2,TRBV19,TGTGCCAGTAGTATAAGGCGCGGGGCGCGGATAGCGGGGGCCACCTACAATGAGCAGTTCTTC,CASSIRRGARIAGATYNEQFF
TRBJ2-1,NA,TRBD1,TRBV7-9,TGTGCCAGCAGCCCACACTCTATCCGGGACAGGGGACCCTACAATGAGCAGTTCTTC,CASSPHSIRDRGPYNEQFF
TRBJ1-6,NA,TRBD1,TRBV6-5,TGTGCCAGCAGCTTGGGACAGGGTCATAATTCACCCCTCCACTTT,CASSLGQGHNSPLHF
TRBJ1-6,NA,NA,TRBV7-3,TGTGCCAGCAGCCCCCACCCCATGGACGGGAATTCACCCCTCCACTTT,CASSPHPMDGNSPLHF
TRBJ2-1,NA,NA,TRBV6-4,TGTGCCAGCAGTGAGACAGGTCTGAGCCGTCGCAATGAGCAGTTCTTC,CASSETGLSRRNEQFF
TRBJ1-2,NA,NA,TRBV10-3,TGTGCCATCAGTGACGACAGCCCTTATGGCTACACCTTC,CAISDDSPYGYTF
TRBJ1-2,NA,NA,TRBV4-1,TGCGCCAGCAGCCAAGACAGGGGTGACTATGGCTACACCTTC,CASSQDRGDYGYTF
TRBJ1-2,NA,TRBD1,TRBV11-2,TGTGCCAGCAGCACAGCCGGGACAGGGGGTGAGGGCTACACCTTC,CASSTAGTGGEGYTF
TRBJ2-3,NA,TRBD1,TRBV6-5,TGTGCCAGCAAGAGGGGACAGGGTGTAGATACGCAGTATTTT,CASKRGQGVDTQYF
TRBJ1-6,NA,NA,TRBV13,TGTGCCAGCAGCAACGAGGCTTCACCCCTCCACTTT,CASSNEASPLHF
TRBJ2-3,NA,NA,TRBV11-2,TGTGCCAGCAGCTTAGATCTCGGCTCGGCGGGCACAGATACGCAGTATTTT,CASSLDLGSAGTDTQYF
TRBJ2-7,NA,NA,TRBV7-2,TGTGCCAGCAGCTTAGGTTACAGTTCCTACGAGCAGTACTTC,CASSLGYSSYEQYF
TRBJ2-3,NA,NA,TRBV4-1,TGCGCCAGCAGCCAATCGGGGCGCGACACAGATACGCAGTATTTT,CASSQSGRDTDTQYF
TRBJ1-1,NA,NA,TRBV4-1,TGCGCCAGCAGCCAAGCGGCAGGGGAAATGAACACTGAAGCTTTCTTT,CASSQAAGEMNTEAFF
TRBJ2-5,NA,TRBD2,TRBV4-2,TGTGCCAGCAGCCAAGAGGTAGCGGGGGGCTCTCAAGAGACCCAGTACTTC,CASSQEVAGGSQETQYF
TRBJ2-3,NA,NA,TRBV6-5,TGTGCCAGCAGTTATTCGGGGACAGATACGCAGTATTTT,CASSYSGTDTQYF
TRBJ1-1,NA,NA,TRBV6-5,TGTGCCAGCAGCCCCTGGTCCCGAGGGGGCACTGAAGCTTTCTTT,CASSPWSRGGTEAFF
TRBJ2-5,NA,TRBD2,TRBV14,TGTGCCAGCAGCCAAGGTTCGGGGGGGATTTTGGAGACCCAGTACTTC,CASSQGSGGILETQYF
TRBJ1-3,once,NA,TRBV9,TGTGCCAGCAGCGTATGGGACGCTGCATTAGTAGGCTCTGGAAACACCATATATTTT,CASSVWDAALVGSGNTIYF
TRBJ2-1,hyperexpanded,NA,TRBV2,TGTGCCAGCAGTGAAGCGATTCTTCGGGGGGCGAGATTTGATGAGCAGTTCTTC,CASSEAILRGARFDEQFF
TRBJ2-7,NA,TRBD1,TRBV5-6,TGTGCCAGCAGCTTCGGGACAGGGGCCCACGAGCAGTACTTC,CASSFGTGAHEQYF
TRBJ1-5,NA,NA,TRBV6-1,TGTGCCAGCAGTGAACTAATTGGACCCAGATATAGCAATCAGCCCCAGCATTTT,CASSELIGPRYSNQPQHF
TRBJ2-3,NA,TRBD2,TRBV7-9,TGTGCCAGCAGCTTCGGACTAGCATCCACAGATACGCAGTATTTT,CASSFGLASTDTQYF
TRBJ1-1,NA,NA,TRBV2,TGTGCCAGCAGTGGAGGGTTTCCTGAAGCTTTCTTT,CASSGGFPEAFF
TRBJ2-1,NA,TRBD2,TRBV2,TGTGCCAGCAGTGATCTAGCGGCCTCCTACAATGAGCAGTTCTTC,CASSDLAASYNEQFF
TRBJ1-1,NA,NA,TRBV25-1,TGTGCCAGCAGTGAAGGGTCGGTATATGAAGCTTTCTTT,CASSEGSVYEAFF
TRBJ1-2,NA,TRBD1,TRBV7-3,TGTGCCAGCAGCTCTTCCGGGACAGGGGGTTCCTACACCTTC,CASSSSGTGGSYTF
TRBJ1-1,NA,TRBD1,TRBV7-9,TGTGCCAGCAGCCCCAAAACGGGGACAGGGTATCGGGCTTTCTTT,CASSPKTGTGYRAFF